This T cell receptor beta chain was documented in a study of T cell changes during pregnancy in multiple sclerosis. TCRdb's table, derived via immunoSEQ multiplex PCR, lists solely in-frame clones and lacks some. Here the sample spans around 56,000 clones, about 85% being singletons. This CDR3 is 14 amino acids long. V lost 3 bases and J 4 bases, leaving 10 bases between the germline ends. Germline V lookup: CDR1 MDHEN, CDR2 SYDVKM. The V and J genes are TRBV28 and TRBJ1-3; no clear D gene. The TCR comes from a female donor with multiple sclerosis, enrolled in a pregnancy study. The sequencing here drew on CD4+ T cells from peripheral blood mononuclear cells, taken in the third trimester of pregnancy. The CDR3 DNA reads TGTGCCAGCAGTTTCCGGGTTCGGGGAAACACCATATATTTT. Its protein product is CASSFRVRGNTIYF.